The 2 T cell receptor beta chains given below trace back to one sample, sequenced in a study of blood T cells in healthy people across ages. A sample-barcoded 5' primer and a J-beta primer mix were used in a second PCR of about 7 to 12 cycles. TCRdb processed the 5' RACE reads anew with MiXCR; each CDR3 protein has one entry. The profile shows 1.5 million to 2 million distinct CDR3 sequences, approximately 39% of them singletons. Source material: blood. All receptors derive from a human donor in good health.

This clonotype has more than one count but fewer than ten. The rearrangement uses TRBV7-2 and TRBJ2-1; possibly TRBD2 for D (6 bases). There are 15 residues in the CDR3. The ends were cut back, 2 bases at V and 2 bases at J, with 10 bases in the middle. Germline CDR1 is SGHTA and CDR2 is FQGNSA. CDR3 nucleotides: TGTGCCAGCAGCTTATACCGGGGGACCTACAATGAGCAGTTCTTC. Its translation: CASSLYRGTYNEQFF.

In this sample, this clonotype turned up a few times. An end of the junction differs from the germline gene, which may be a read error. This chain joins TRBV20-1 and TRBJ1-4, with D possibly matching TRBD1 (6 bases). The CDR3 loop spans 15 amino acids. Per germline, CDR1 DFQATT and CDR2 SNEGSKA (reference sequence). CDR3 protein: CSARDRTAGNEKLFF. In DNA, the CDR3 is TGCAGTGCTCGAGATCGGACAGCCGGTAATGAAAAACTGTTTTTT.